The clone carrying this T cell receptor (beta chain) was counted between two and nine times. What was amplified from RNA transcripts were TCR beta CDR3 regions. A first-round RT-PCR of the TCR CDR3 used the HTBI primer set. MiXCR was run by TCRdb on the multiplex PCR reads, yielding one entry per CDR3 protein. The repertoire consists of about 400,000 distinct CDR3 sequences, with roughly 14% occurring once and the leading ten covering roughly 13%. This sample is drawn from a study of T cells in Graves' hyperthyroidism and ophthalmopathy. This receptor was taken from a man in his late teens or twenties with Graves' ophthalmopathy. The sequencing sample was made of blood.

CDR3 nucleotide sequence: TGCAGTGGAAATAGTGTAGAGACCCAGTACTTC. Its translation is CSGNSVETQYF. The chain employs TRBV20-1 and TRBJ2-5; D unresolved. Germline CDR1 and CDR2: DFQATT and SNEGSKA (reference sequence). The CDR3 contains 11 residues. V was shortened by 7 bases and J by 4 bases, with 10 bases between the two germline ends.